This TCR beta chain derives from a study of Ad26.COV2.S vaccination and SARS-CoV-2 variants. Turning to the study itself: The donor belonged to the COV1001 Ad26.COV2.S trial arm. Ad26.COV2.S was injected intramuscularly once or twice, 56 days apart. Study-wide findings and caveats: Spike-specific TCR breadth was greater after Ad26.COV2.S than placebo. Substantial post-vaccination breadth of spike-specific CD8+ and CD4+ T cell responses was reported.

Turning to this clone: Antigen unknown.

The treatment was: roughly 19 received Ad26.COV2.S at low or high dose, single or two shots; roughly five received placebo; per-sample allocation not given. Sampling occurred on day 63 after the first vaccine or placebo injection. V lost 5 bases and J lost 8; bases outside the gene matches: 5. The CDR3 extends over 14 amino acids. Per germline, CDR1 LNHNV and CDR2 YYDKDF (reference sequence). TCRdb's copy holds only in-frame clones and misses some; the assay was immunoSEQ multiplex PCR. Of hundreds of thousands of clones detected, over 75% appear once; the ten largest clones hold 3.4%. The sample was peripheral blood, taken in a trial of Ad26.COV2.S vaccine versus placebo. J is TRBJ1-4 and V is TRBV15, with TRBD1 matching over 10 bases. The TCR originated in a person aged 18-60 years who received the Ad26.COV2.S COVID-19 vaccine or a placebo. The DNA for the CDR3 is TGTGCCACCAGCCCGGGACAGGGGTGGGAAAAACTGTTTTTT. Translating gives CATSPGQGWEKLFF.